The T cell receptor beta chain under discussion was sequenced for a study of blood T cell repertoires in COVID-19. Overall study context: Samples came from the United States, Italy and Spain, spanning acute and convalescent COVID-19. From T cells, B-cell-depleted T cells, or PBMCs came the material, which was cDNA or gDNA.

In the original analysis: It was from reference gene primer amplification that nucleated cell counts were estimated. Profiled with immunoSEQ multiplex PCR; TCRdb holds only in-frame clones, not every one. V and J calls and clone size are copied from that table; D and trimming were computed from the DNA. The table includes about 150,000 clones, more than 80% detected once. CDR1 is LNHDA, CDR2 SQIVND, per germline (reference sequence). V lost 4 bases and J lost 0, with 15 bases in between. This CDR3 has 16 residues. The receptor was isolated from a man in his 70s with acute or convalescent COVID-19. The chain recombines TRBV19 with TRBJ1-1, with a tentative D call TRBD1 (6 bases). The sample comprised peripheral blood. CDR3 residues: CASSTIGQGLNTEAFF. In DNA form, the CDR3 reads TGTGCCAGTAGTACCATAGGCCAGGGGCTGAACACTGAAGCTTTCTTT.